These 32 T cell receptor beta chains share one sample of origin, sequenced in a study of neurological immune-mediated disorders. One entry per CDR3 protein, called by TCRdb with MiXCR from the 5' RACE reads. The sample includes about 120,000 distinct CDR3 sequences, more than 2.5% of them seen just once. The source material was PBMCs. All receptors come from a woman aged 30 to 39 with multiple sclerosis.

This clonotype occurred many times. The chain uses TRBV4-1 and TRBJ2-3; the D is unclear. Trimming shortened V by 2 bases and J by 1 base, and 10 bases separated the two germline ends. The CDR3 has 15 amino acids. Germline assignment: CDR1 MGHRA and CDR2 YSYEKL. CDR3 sequence reads: CASSQLFKRTDTQYF. CDR3 bases: TGCGCCAGCAGCCAACTTTTTAAACGCACAGATACGCAGTATTTT.

This clonotype was observed a handful of times. A single base separates this from a much larger clone, so it may be a read error. The J gene is TRBJ1-6, the V gene TRBV11-2, with D possibly matching TRBD1 (6 bases). Per germline, CDR1 SGHAT and CDR2 FQNNGV. The length of the CDR3 is 17 residues. Here the CDR3 reads CASSRPKDSAYNSPLYF. The CDR3 coding sequence is TGTGCCAGCAGCAGACCGAAGGACAGCGCCTATAATTCACCCCTCTACTTT.

The rearrangement links TRBV20-1 to TRBJ1-1; possible D gene TRBD1, 6 bases. CDR3 length: 14 residues. From germline, CDR1 is DFQATT and CDR2 SNEGSKA (reference sequence). The germline V and J ends were trimmed by 1 base and 3 bases, with 12 bases remaining between them. The DNA for the CDR3 is TGCAGTGCTAGAGCTACAGGGTCGGACACTGAAGCTTTCTTT. Its translation: CSARATGSDTEAFF.

At least ten counts were recorded for this clonotype. J is TRBJ1-1 and V is TRBV5-1; 8 bases map to TRBD1. Unmatched junction bases numbered 14, after V lost 2 bases and J lost 2 bases. The CDR3 has 18 residues. Germline CDR1 and CDR2: SGHRS and YFSETQ. CDR3 sequence (DNA): TGCGCCAGCAGCTTCTGGTCGTCACAGGGGGATATCAACACTGAAGCTTTCTTT. Amino acids: CASSFWSSQGDINTEAFF. Supplemented by reference TRBV5-1 and TRBJ1-1, the full variable domain reads KAGVTQTPRYLIKTRGQQVTLSCSPISGHRSVSWYQQTPGQGLQFLFEYFSETQRNKGNFPGRFSGRQFSNSRSEMNVSTLELGDSALYLCASSFWSSQGDINTEAFFGQGTRLTVV.

This clonotype was seen many times. The chain links TRBV24-1 to TRBJ2-2; D call uncertain. Germline CDR1 KGHDR, CDR2 SFDVKD. This CDR3 contains 12 residues. V was shortened by 3 bases and J by 3 bases, with 1 base between the two germline ends. The DNA for the CDR3 is TGTGCCACCAGTGATCACACCGGGGAGCTGTTTTTT. It yields the protein CATSDHTGELFF.

This clonotype showed up many times. This sequence joins TRBV5-1 and TRBJ1-1; 7 nucleotides agree with TRBD1. The germline CDR1 and CDR2 sequences are SGHRS and YFSETQ. This CDR3 is built from 17 residues. Trimming at V came to 0 bases and at J to 1 base, leaving 9 bases not matched to a gene. The CDR3 nucleotides read TGCGCCAGCAGCTTGGCCCGGGTAGGGGGCAAGAACACTGAAGCTTTCTTT. Encoded protein: CASSLARVGGKNTEAFF.

This clonotype came up many times. Here the CDR3 DNA reads TGCGCCAGCAGCCGGAACAGGGGGGAGACCCAGTACTTC. Translated, it gives CASSRNRGETQYF. The V gene is TRBV4-3, the J gene TRBJ2-5, with 8 bases matching TRBD1. Unmatched junction bases numbered 3, after V lost 4 bases and J lost 5 bases. The CDR3 totals 13 residues. Germline V gives CDR1 LGHNA, CDR2 YSLEER.

Ten or more counts support this clonotype. The CDR3 nucleotides are TGTGCCAGCAGCTACTCGGGCTCACAAAGGAACATTCAGTACTTC. This encodes CASSYSGSQRNIQYF. The chain employs TRBV7-2 and TRBJ2-4; no clear D gene. Germline values: CDR1 SGHTA, CDR2 FQGNSA. The CDR3 loop spans 15 amino acids. The V and J ends lost 4 bases and 7 bases respectively, with 17 bases between them. Variable domain in full (rest from reference TRBV7-2 and TRBJ2-4): GAGVSQSPSNKVTEKGKDVELRCDPISGHTALYWYRQSLGQGLEFLIYFQGNSAPDKSGLPSDRFSAERTGGSVSTLTIQRTQQEDSAVYLCASSYSGSQRNIQYFGAGTRLSVL.

This clonotype was picked up many times. The J gene is TRBJ1-2, the V gene TRBV7-2, with a possible D match to TRBD1 (6 bases). The germline V gene has CDR1 SGHTA and CDR2 FQGNSA. The CDR3 covers 15 residues. Between the trimmed V and J ends, which lost 5 bases and 8 bases, there was a span of 21 bases. The CDR3 nucleotides are TGTGCCAGCAGCGTTAGGGCCCTCCGGGGGCAAGGCTACACCTTC. It is translated as CASSVRALRGQGYTF.

This clonotype was observed at least ten times. V usage is TRBV3-1 and J usage is TRBJ2-3; 8 nucleotides agree with TRBD2. This CDR3 comprises 14 residues. V was pared by 3 bases and J by 1 base, with 0 bases of the junction left unmatched. CDR1 and CDR2 (germline): LGHDT, YNNKEL (reference sequence). This CDR3 reads CASSQRGGTDTQYF. As DNA, the CDR3 is TGTGCCAGCAGCCAGCGGGGGGGCACAGATACGCAGTATTTT.

This clonotype was counted ten times or more. The chain couples TRBV15 to TRBJ1-1; D may be TRBD1 (6 bases). The CDR3 covers 14 residues. Germline CDR1 and CDR2: LNHNV and YYDKDF (reference sequence). The V end lost 6 bases, the J end lost 7 bases, and 18 bases lay between the germline ends. The CDR3 is CATSSSGTLDEAFF. CDR3 DNA: TGTGCCACCAGTAGCTCCGGGACACTAGATGAAGCTTTCTTT.

The table lists this clonotype with many counts. This rearrangement joins TRBV3-1 to TRBJ2-2, with a weak D call TRBD2 (5 bases). The CDR3 length is 17 residues. Germline CDR1 LGHDT, CDR2 YNNKEL (reference sequence). With 3 bases removed from V and 0 bases from J, the gap between germline ends came to 14 bases. CDR3 nucleotide sequence: TGTGCCAGCAGCCAGGTTGATCGGAGGACGAACACCGGGGAGCTGTTTTTT. The encoded protein is CASSQVDRRTNTGELFF.

This clonotype came up many times. This chain uses TRBV20-1 with TRBJ2-1; tentatively, D is TRBD1 (6 bases). CDR3 length: 15 residues. V lost 0 bases to trimming and J lost 0 bases, with 9 bases between them. Per the germline V gene, CDR1 is DFQATT and CDR2 is SNEGSKA (reference sequence). CDR3 protein: CSARDTGHSYNEQFF. DNA of the CDR3: TGCAGTGCTAGAGATACGGGACACTCCTACAATGAGCAGTTCTTC.

This clonotype was observed many times. J is TRBJ1-5 and V is TRBV28; TRBD1 matches 10 bases. CDR1 is MDHEN and CDR2 is SYDVKM in the germline V gene. The CDR3 is made up of 15 amino acids. V trimming: 5 bases; J trimming: 2 bases; junction bases outside the gene matches: 3. Here the CDR3 reads CASSGTGEGNQPQHF. The CDR3 DNA follows: TGTGCCAGCAGTGGGACAGGGGAGGGCAATCAGCCCCAGCATTTT.

This clonotype has a count of ten or more. V usage is TRBV20-1 and J usage is TRBJ2-3; TRBD2 agrees at 12 bases. Losses at the gene ends were 1 base for V and 2 bases for J; bases not matched to a gene: 1. This CDR3 has 15 amino acids. Germline V lookup: CDR1 DFQATT, CDR2 SNEGSKA (reference sequence). CDR3 sequence: CSARGLAGDTDTQYF. For the CDR3, the DNA is TGCAGTGCTAGAGGACTAGCGGGGGACACAGATACGCAGTATTTT.

At least ten counts were recorded for this clonotype. The gene calls are TRBV20-1 and TRBJ1-1, with D possibly being TRBD1 (6 bases). Germline CDR1 reads DFQATT; CDR2 reads SNEGSKA (reference sequence). The CDR3 covers 14 residues. V was pared by 0 bases and J by 2 bases, with 10 bases between. CDR3 DNA sequence: TGCAGTGCTAGAGATTGGGGACAAAACACTGAAGCTTTCTTT. It codes for CSARDWGQNTEAFF.

The gene calls are TRBV6-2 or TRBV6-3 and TRBJ2-7; D is possibly TRBD1 (6 bases). Trimming cost V 8 bases and J 5 bases, with 13 bases left between them. CDR3 length: 12 residues. Germline-derived CDR1 and CDR2 are MNHEY and SVGEGT. The CDR3 region has the DNA TGTGCCAGCCGATACAGGGTCAACGAGCAGTACTTC. Its protein is CASRYRVNEQYF.

There are many counts of this clonotype. The chain couples TRBV12-5 to TRBJ2-2; D possibly uses TRBD1 or TRBD2 (5 bases each). There are 16 residues in the CDR3. With 5 bases removed from V and 7 bases from J, the gap between germline ends came to 20 bases. Germline V gene lookup returns CDR1 LGHNT and CDR2 FRNRAP. The DNA of the CDR3 is TGTGCTAGTGGTGCCCCGGGGACCCTCTATAGCGGGGAGCTGTTTTTT. It translates to CASGAPGTLYSGELFF. Looking up the rest from reference TRBV12-5 and TRBJ2-2 gives the full variable domain: DARVTQTPRHKVTEMGQEVTMRCQPILGHNTVFWYRQTMMQGLELLAYFRNRAPLDDSGMPKDRFSAEMPDATLATLKIQPSEPRDSAVYFCASGAPGTLYSGELFFGEGSRLTVL.

At least ten counts were recorded for this clonotype. The chain has TRBV6-2 or TRBV6-3 and TRBJ2-1; D gene ambiguous. V lost 7 bases to trimming and J lost 8 bases, with 18 bases between them. The CDR3 loop spans 14 amino acids. The germline V gene has CDR1 MNHEY and CDR2 SVGEGT. DNA for the CDR3: TGTGCCAGCACACTGGTTCATCAGAGAGATGAGCAGTTCTTC. It codes for CASTLVHQRDEQFF.

On this clonotype: A much larger clone sits a single nucleotide away, making a read error possible. The CDR3 loop reads CASSFGGGVLNEQFF. The CDR3 DNA is TGTGCCAGCAGTTTCGGTGGGGGCGTACTCAATGAGCAGTTCTTC. V is TRBV12-3 or TRBV12-4 and J is TRBJ2-1; tentatively, D is TRBD1 (6 bases). The CDR3 totals 15 residues. Trimming removed 3 bases from V and 6 bases from J, with 15 bases in between.

The table lists this clonotype with many counts. The chain joins TRBV27 to TRBJ2-5; weak D call: TRBD1 (5 bases). Germline CDR1 MNHEY, CDR2 SMNVEV (reference sequence). The V end lost 7 bases, the J end lost 3 bases, and 12 bases lay between the germline ends. The CDR3 totals 13 residues. CDR3 DNA sequence: TGTGCCAGCAAAAGTCTAGGGGAAGAGACCCAGTACTTC. As protein: CASKSLGEETQYF.

Ten or more counts support this clonotype. This chain uses TRBV7-8 with TRBJ1-4; D gene ambiguous. The CDR3 has 15 residues. With 4 bases removed from V and 0 bases from J, the gap between germline ends came to 9 bases. Germline-derived CDR1 and CDR2 are SGHVS and FQNEAQ. CDR3 nucleotides: TGTGCCAGCAGCTCAGACGGGACAACTAATGAAAAACTGTTTTTT. This gives the protein CASSSDGTTNEKLFF.

This clonotype was seen at least ten times. The chain combines TRBV12-3 or TRBV12-4 with TRBJ2-1, with TRBD2 matching 10 bases. The CDR3 has 14 residues. Trimming at V came to 5 bases and at J to 6 bases, leaving 4 bases not matched to a gene. In nucleotides, the CDR3 is TGTGCCAGCAGTCCGGGACTAGCGTCCAATGAGCAGTTCTTC. Residues: CASSPGLASNEQFF.

This clonotype was counted many times. The chain joins TRBV6-2 or TRBV6-3 to TRBJ2-1; D is unresolved. CDR1 is MNHEY, CDR2 SVGEGT, per germline. The V end was cut by 10 bases, the J end by 0 bases, with 22 bases between. The CDR3 has 17 amino acids. CDR3 protein: CANTKQSWRSSYNEQFF. As DNA, the CDR3 is TGTGCCAACACCAAACAATCGTGGCGGAGCTCCTACAATGAGCAGTTCTTC.

This clonotype was counted many times. The V and J genes are TRBV20-1 and TRBJ1-4, with a weak D call TRBD1 (6 bases). This CDR3 spans 13 amino acids. The ends were cut back, 6 bases at V and 4 bases at J, with 12 bases in the middle. Germline CDR1 is DFQATT and CDR2 is SNEGSKA (reference sequence). Written as DNA, the CDR3 is TGCAGTGCACGGACAGTCCTTAATGAAAAACTGTTTTTT. It translates to CSARTVLNEKLFF.

This clonotype was counted ten times or more. The chain is built from TRBV4-3 and TRBJ2-3; D not resolved. The CDR3 has 13 amino acids. The ends were cut back, 0 bases at V and 9 bases at J, with 10 bases in the middle. Germline V lookup: CDR1 LGHNA, CDR2 YSLEER. DNA for the CDR3: TGCGCCAGCAGCCAAGATCTAGAAGGGACGCAGTATTTT. Protein sequence: CASSQDLEGTQYF.

In its sample, this clonotype was seen many times. The chain employs TRBV20-1 and TRBJ2-7; TRBD2 matches at 9 bases. Looked up from germline, CDR1 is DFQATT and CDR2 is SNEGSKA (reference sequence). The CDR3 length is 14 residues. V shed 5 bases and J 3 bases; nucleotides not matched to a gene: 8. Here the CDR3 reads CSAPSTSGLYEQYF. The CDR3 DNA sequence: TGCAGTGCTCCCTCGACTAGCGGACTCTACGAGCAGTACTTC.

This clonotype showed up just a few times. This could be a read error, since a much larger clone is one nucleotide away. The chain couples TRBV10-3 to TRBJ2-1; 9 nucleotides agree with TRBD1. V gave up 10 bases and J gave up 5 bases; unmatched junction bases: 6. Germline V CDR1 and CDR2: ENHRY, SYGVKD. The CDR3 contains 13 residues. The CDR3 nucleotides read TGTGCCACCACCGGGACAGGGAACAATGAGCAGTTCTTC. It yields the protein CATTGTGNNEQFF.

This clonotype has at least ten counts. The CDR3 region is CASSLGGGINEKLFF. For the CDR3, the DNA is TGTGCCAGCAGTTTAGGAGGGGGAATTAATGAAAAACTGTTTTTT. This chain connects TRBV12-3 or TRBV12-4 to TRBJ1-4; a weak D match, TRBD1 (6 bases). The V end lost 1 base, the J end lost 4 bases, and 10 bases lay between the germline ends. This CDR3 has 15 residues.

This clonotype was recorded many times. The chain carries TRBV7-9 and TRBJ2-4; tentative D call: TRBD1 (6 bases). The CDR3 is made up of 16 amino acids. Deletions cut 5 bases from V and 0 bases from J, with 14 bases between. Germline CDR1 SEHNR, CDR2 FQNEAQ (reference sequence). The CDR3 here is CASSQGHMLAKNIQYF. CDR3 nucleotide sequence: TGTGCCAGCAGCCAGGGACACATGCTAGCCAAAAACATTCAGTACTTC.

This clonotype was observed at least ten times. The chain combines TRBV7-2 with TRBJ1-2; D ambiguous. The CDR3 has 12 residues. Trimming shortened V by 4 bases and J by 4 bases, and 7 bases separated the two germline ends. Germline V gene sequence: CDR1 SGHTA, CDR2 FQGNSA. CDR3 bases: TGTGCCAGCAGCTCAACAGCCTATGGCTACACCTTC. It is translated as CASSSTAYGYTF.

As to this clonotype: Being one base from a much bigger clone, this may be a read error. CDR3 coding DNA: TGTACCAGCAGCTCACTAGCGGGAGACCCGGGCGAGCAGTACTTC. This codes for CTSSSLAGDPGEQYF. The V call is TRBV7-2, the J call TRBJ2-7; 11 bases map to TRBD2. CDR3 length: 15 residues. Per the germline V gene, CDR1 is SGHTA and CDR2 is FQGNSA. V lost 4 bases and J lost 6; bases outside the gene matches: 8.